A selection of T cell receptor beta chains follows, all from one sample in a study of post-analysis software for immune sequencing data. In TCRdb, the PCR reads were re-called with MiXCR into one record per CDR3 protein. This sample has under 900,000 distinct CDR3 sequences, with around 53% found just once. Source material: blood. These receptors were taken from a girl aged 5 to 17 with multiple sclerosis. CDR3s include the opening cysteine and the closing phenylalanine or tryptophan. Fields, in order: clone size, J gene, V gene, D gene, CDR3 DNA, CDR3 protein. The D gene is left open where the match is weak. Clone size is shown for a subset of rows, as once, few, many or a class of expanded clone.

>NA|TRBJ1-5|TRBV7-2|NA
TGTGCCAGCAGCTTAGCTTCGGGGCAGCCCCAGCATTTT
CASSLASGQPQHF
>NA|TRBJ2-3|TRBV7-2|NA
TGTGCCAGCAGCTTAGCGAGGGGTCCCACAGATACGCAGTATTTT
CASSLARGPTDTQYF
>NA|TRBJ2-7|TRBV12-3/TRBV12-4|TRBD1
TGTGCCAGCAGTTCCCACCCCGGGACAGGGGGTTACGAGCAGTACTTC
CASSSHPGTGGYEQYF
>few|TRBJ2-5|TRBV18|NA
TGTGCCAGCTCACGGATCCAAGAGACCCAGTACTTC
CASSRIQETQYF
>many|TRBJ2-7|TRBV5-1|TRBD2
TGTGCCAGCAGCATTAGCGGGAGCTCCTACGAGCAGTACTTC
CASSISGSSYEQYF
>NA|TRBJ2-5|TRBV4-1|TRBD1
TGCGCCAGCAGCCTGCCCGGGACAGGGAAAGAGACCCAGTACTTC
CASSLPGTGKETQYF
>few|TRBJ2-6|TRBV30|NA
TGTGCCGGAGGGACTCCGCGGGCTCATGTCCTGACTTTC
CAGGTPRAHVLTF
>NA|TRBJ1-3|TRBV20-1|NA
TGCAGTGCCAGTAGGGGAGATGGAAACACCATATATTTT
CSASRGDGNTIYF
>NA|TRBJ2-7|TRBV7-9|TRBD2
TGTGCCAGCAGCCGCGGGTTAGCGGGAGTTGGCACCTACGAGCAGTACTTC
CASSRGLAGVGTYEQYF
>few|TRBJ2-7|TRBV10-3|NA
TGTGCCATCAGTGATCGAGGACGGTCCTACGAGCAGTACTTC
CAISDRGRSYEQYF
>NA|TRBJ2-7|TRBV11-2|TRBD2
TGTGCCAGCAGCTTGATACTAGCGGGGGGCACGAACGGCGAGCAGTACTTC
CASSLILAGGTNGEQYF
>NA|TRBJ2-7|TRBV20-1|NA
TGCAGTGCTAGAGATCGGGCCAGATCATACGAGCAGTACTTC
CSARDRARSYEQYF
>NA|TRBJ2-1|TRBV20-1|TRBD1
TGCAGTGCTCAGCACTGGACAGGGCTTCTGGAGCAGTTCTTC
CSAQHWTGLLEQFF
>few|TRBJ2-1|TRBV20-1|TRBD2
TGCAGTGTTACGGGACTAGCGGGTAATGAGCAGTTCTTC
CSVTGLAGNEQFF
>NA|TRBJ2-1|TRBV7-9|NA
TGTGCCAGCAGCTTATCGGTAGTAGCTTACAATGAGCAGTTCTTC
CASSLSVVAYNEQFF
>NA|TRBJ2-1|TRBV20-1|NA
TGCAGTGCTAGAGTGGGACACCGCTACGATGAGCAGTTCTTC
CSARVGHRYDEQFF
>once|TRBJ2-7|TRBV12-3/TRBV12-4|TRBD1
TGTGCCAGCAGTTTGTGCGTCCCGACAGGGAGCTGCGAGCAGTACTTC
CASSLCVPTGSCEQYF
>NA|TRBJ1-1|TRBV29-1|NA
TGCAGCGTTGTGGAAGGCATGAACACTGAAGCTTTCTTT
CSVVEGMNTEAFF
>once|TRBJ2-3|TRBV20-1|TRBD2
TGCAGTGCGCCACCTAGCGGGAGCCTCACAGATACGCAGTATTTT
CSAPPSGSLTDTQYF
>NA|TRBJ2-5|TRBV29-1|TRBD1
TGCAGCGTTGCCGGGACAGGTACCCGAGAGACCCAGTACTTC
CSVAGTGTRETQYF
>NA|TRBJ1-1|TRBV6-5|TRBD1
TGTGCCAGCAGCGACAGGGTCGACACTGAAGCTTTCTTT
CASSDRVDTEAFF
>NA|TRBJ2-3|TRBV29-1|NA
TGCAGCGTTGAAGATCGAGCGTCTAGCACAGATACGCAGTATTTT
CSVEDRASSTDTQYF
>NA|TRBJ2-5|TRBV6-1|TRBD2
TGTGCCAGCAGTGAAAGTAAAGCTAGCGGAATAGGGACCCAGTACTTC
CASSESKASGIGTQYF
>once|TRBJ1-5|TRBV4-2|NA
TGTGCCAGCAGCCAAGTCTGGGCAGGTAGATCTTATAGCAATCAGCCCCAGCATTTT
CASSQVWAGRSYSNQPQHF